The 19 T cell receptor beta chains listed next were all sequenced from one sample in a study of Graves' ophthalmopathy and Graves' hyperthyroidism. Investigators amplified TCR beta CDR3 regions from RNA transcripts. RT-PCR in the first round used HTBI primers; a second-round multiplex PCR followed. TCRdb fed the multiplex PCR reads into MiXCR, producing one record per CDR3 protein. The sample contains 300,000 to 350,000 distinct CDR3 sequences, 15% to 20% of which appear only once. Sequenced material: peripheral blood. These receptors all come from an adult man with Graves' ophthalmopathy.

This clonotype was seen a few times. V is TRBV28 and J is TRBJ2-5; the D gene is possibly TRBD1 (6 bases). The CDR3 loop spans 14 amino acids. The V gene's germline CDR1 is MDHEN and CDR2 SYDVKM. The V and J ends lost 6 bases and 3 bases respectively, with 14 bases between them. The CDR3 is CASSDRDTEETQYF. The CDR3 DNA sequence: TGTGCCAGCAGCGACCGGGACACTGAAGAGACCCAGTACTTC.

This clonotype was observed at least ten times. The chain carries TRBV29-1 and TRBJ2-2; 7 nucleotides match TRBD2. The V gene end was trimmed by 4 bases and the J gene end by 2 bases; junction bases not matched to a gene: 4. The CDR3 is 14 amino acids. Looked up from germline, CDR1 is SQVTM and CDR2 is ANQGSEA. The CDR3 nucleotides read TGCAGCGTTGGGGGGGGACCTAACACCGGGGAGCTGTTTTTT. Translation: CSVGGGPNTGELFF.

The chain couples TRBV12-3 or TRBV12-4 to TRBJ2-7; D is undetermined. The CDR3 totals 14 residues. Between the trimmed V and J ends, which lost 6 bases and 6 bases, there was a span of 18 bases. CDR3 sequence: CASSRIFPVREQYF. The CDR3 coding sequence is TGTGCCAGCAGCCGCATTTTCCCGGTGCGCGAGCAGTACTTC.

This clonotype was observed at least ten times. The V gene is TRBV20-1, the J gene TRBJ1-5, with TRBD1 matching over 8 bases. Germline V gene sequence: CDR1 DFQATT, CDR2 SNEGSKA (reference sequence). The CDR3 sequence is 18 residues long. The V gene end was trimmed by 0 bases and the J gene end by 0 bases; junction bases not matched to a gene: 10. The CDR3 loop is CSARDLGTGLNSNQPQHF. CDR3 nucleotide sequence: TGCAGTGCTAGAGATCTAGGGACAGGCTTAAATAGCAATCAGCCCCAGCATTTT.

The sample holds a few counts of this clonotype. V usage is TRBV19 and J usage is TRBJ2-2, with D possibly TRBD1 on 6 matching bases. V lost 6 bases and J lost 1, with 9 bases in between. This CDR3 contains 14 residues. Germline CDR1 reads LNHDA; CDR2 reads SQIVND (reference sequence). In nucleotides, the CDR3 is TGTGCCAGTAGGGGGGCAGGGAACACCGGGGAGCTGTTTTTT. Translation: CASRGAGNTGELFF.

Regarding this clonotype: A clone one base away is much larger, so this may be a read error. The chain carries TRBV5-5 and TRBJ1-2, with 11 bases aligning to TRBD1. The germline V gene has CDR1 SGHKS and CDR2 YYEKEE (reference sequence). The CDR3 length is 14 residues. The CDR3 spells CASSLLDRGRGYIF. DNA for the CDR3: TGTGCCAGCAGCTTACTGGACAGGGGGCGAGGCTACATCTTC.

This clonotype appeared many times. The chain combines TRBV27 with TRBJ2-7; a weak D match, TRBD2 (5 bases). CDR3 length: 13 residues. V dropped 3 bases and J dropped 5 bases, with 11 bases sitting between them. Germline lookup yields CDR1 MNHEY and CDR2 SMNVEV (reference sequence). The CDR3 DNA reads as TGTGCCAGCAGTTTCTTGGGGAGCCACGAGCAGTACTTC. Its translation is CASSFLGSHEQYF.

This clonotype was recorded at least ten times. The chain joins TRBV6-1 to TRBJ1-5; no clear D gene. Trimming shortened V by 4 bases and J by 5 bases, and 9 bases separated the two germline ends. This CDR3 comprises 13 residues. Germline V gives CDR1 MNHNS, CDR2 SASEGT. This CDR3 reads CASSGRPDQPQHF. CDR3 in DNA: TGTGCCAGCAGTGGACGGCCCGATCAGCCCCAGCATTTT.

As for this clonotype: A single base separates this from a much larger clone, so it may be a read error. The chain employs TRBV4-1 and TRBJ2-7; D unclear. This CDR3 is built from 15 residues. CDR1 is MGHRA, CDR2 YSYEKL, per germline. CDR3 nucleotide sequence: TGCGTCAGCAGCCAAGCCCCCGGACCGAACTACGAGCAGTACTTC. The encoded protein is CVSSQAPGPNYEQYF.

This clonotype was counted at least ten times. The DNA for the CDR3 is TGTGCCAGCAGCCCTCGGACGGGACACCAAGAGACCCAGTACTTC. Its translation: CASSPRTGHQETQYF. V gene TRBV11-3 combines with J gene TRBJ2-5; D tentatively reads TRBD1 or TRBD2 (5 bases each). Trimming removed 5 bases at V and 0 bases at J, with 13 bases between. Per germline, CDR1 SGHNT and CDR2 YENEEA. CDR3 size: 15 residues.

This clonotype was observed at least ten times. This chain joins TRBV4-1 and TRBJ2-7; D possibly corresponds to TRBD1 (6 bases). The CDR3 is made up of 15 amino acids. Between the trimmed V and J ends, which lost 1 base and 0 bases, there was a span of 10 bases. CDR1 is MGHRA and CDR2 is YSYEKL in the germline V gene. The CDR3 DNA sequence: TGCGCCAGCAGCCAAGGACAGGCCCACTCCTACGAGCAGTACTTC. Encoded protein: CASSQGQAHSYEQYF.

This chain connects TRBV6-5 to TRBJ2-7; the D gene could be TRBD1 or TRBD2 (5 bases each). The germline V gene has CDR1 MNHEY and CDR2 SVGAGI. The CDR3 sequence is 13 residues long. The ends were cut back, 4 bases at V and 6 bases at J, with 13 bases in the middle. The CDR3 DNA is TGTGCCAGCAGTTCGAACCGGGGACGCGAGCAGTACTTC. Translating it yields CASSSNRGREQYF.

This clonotype has ten or more counts. The genes are TRBV15 and TRBJ2-7; D perhaps matches TRBD1 (5 bases). The CDR3 has 15 residues. The V gene lost 0 bases and the J gene lost 6 bases, with 15 bases spanning the gap. Germline CDR1 is LNHNV and CDR2 is YYDKDF (reference sequence). DNA of the CDR3: TGTGCCACCAGCAGAGATGTTATAGGGGTCCGCGAGCAGTACTTC. This sequence encodes CATSRDVIGVREQYF.

This clonotype came up many times. This chain uses TRBV6-2 or TRBV6-3 with TRBJ1-5; D remains unclear. V was cut by 6 bases and J by 0 bases, with 15 bases left in between. Germline V gene lookup returns CDR1 MNHEY and CDR2 SVGEGT. The CDR3 is 16 residues long. The CDR3 region is CASSRTDAYSNQPQHF. The CDR3, as DNA: TGTGCCAGCAGCAGGACGGACGCTTATAGCAATCAGCCCCAGCATTTT.

This clonotype was observed a handful of times. For the CDR3, the DNA is TGTGCCACCCGCCTCCGTATCTACGAGCAGTACTTC. It yields the protein CATRLRIYEQYF. The V call is TRBV6-1, the J call TRBJ2-7; D ambiguous. The CDR3 is 12 amino acids. CDR1 and CDR2 from the germline V gene are MNHNS and SASEGT. V was clipped by 10 bases and J by 3 bases, with 13 bases between them.

In its sample, this clonotype was seen many times. The chain uses TRBV5-1 and TRBJ1-3, with a weak D call TRBD1 (6 bases). CDR1 and CDR2 from the germline V gene are SGHRS and YFSETQ. Trimming shortened V by 2 bases and J by 2 bases, and 23 bases separated the two germline ends. The CDR3 is 19 amino acids. Here the CDR3 DNA reads TGCGCCAGCAGCTTTGGCGGGGGCCCGGGACGAGCTACTGGAAACACCATATATTTT. Its protein is CASSFGGGPGRATGNTIYF.

This clonotype came up a few times. This may stem from a read error, because a much larger clone lies one nucleotide away. The CDR3 sequence: CRADTGVGGETQYF. CDR3 DNA sequence: TGCAGGGCCGACACGGGAGTGGGGGGGGAGACCCAGTACTTC. The gene calls are TRBV20-1 and TRBJ2-5; 7 bases align to TRBD2. This CDR3 region has 14 residues. CDR1 is DFQATT, CDR2 SNEGSKA, per germline (reference sequence).

Many counts were recorded for this clonotype. The rearrangement uses TRBV7-8 and TRBJ1-2; tentative D call: TRBD1 (6 bases). V lost 2 bases and J 1 base, leaving 14 bases between the germline ends. This CDR3 has 16 residues. Germline V gene data show CDR1 as SGHVS and CDR2 as FQNEAQ. For the CDR3, the DNA is TGTGCCAGCAGCTTACATTCGGGGACAATTAACTATGGCTACACCTTC. This gives the protein CASSLHSGTINYGYTF. Complete variable domain (other parts from reference TRBV7-8 and TRBJ1-2): GAGVSQSPRYKVAKRGQDVALRCDPISGHVSLFWYQQALGQGPEFLTYFQNEAQLDKSGLPSDRFFAERPEGSVSTLKIQRTQQEDSAVYLCASSLHSGTINYGYTFGSGTRLTVV.

This clonotype was recorded many times. This chain links TRBV7-9 with TRBJ2-7; perhaps TRBD1 as D (6 bases). CDR3 length: 14 amino acids. Germline CDR1 and CDR2: SEHNR and FQNEAQ (reference sequence). Trimming cost V 10 bases and J 5 bases, with 21 bases left between them. The CDR3 DNA reads as TGTGCCACCGCATCAGGGGCAACTCGCGACGAGCAGTACTTC. Its translation: CATASGATRDEQYF.